What follows are 18 T cell receptor beta chains derived from one specimen sequenced in a study of PD-1 blockade in classical Hodgkin lymphoma. Generated by immunoSEQ multiplex PCR, the TCRdb table keeps only in-frame clones and is missing some. The repertoire has some 100,000 clones, approximately 90% of them found once; the top ten carry around 6.6%. Autologous stem cell transplantation was followed by relapse in every patient, and brentuximab vedotin exposure varied. This specimen consisted of peripheral blood mononuclear cells (PBMCs), obtained before the second cycle of nivolumab. Receptors originate from a human donor with classical Hodgkin lymphoma.

The rearrangement links TRBV5-1 to TRBJ1-1; D not certain. From germline, CDR1 is SGHRS and CDR2 YFSETQ. The CDR3 consists of 13 residues. The V end lost 4 bases, the J end lost 3 bases, and 10 bases lay between the germline ends. The CDR3 DNA sequence: TGCGCCAGCAGCGCGACCTCGGACACTGAAGCTTTCTTT. Protein sequence: CASSATSDTEAFF.

This sequence joins TRBV11-2 and TRBJ1-2; a weak D match, TRBD1 (5 bases). The CDR3 sequence is 13 residues long. Trimming left V 8 bases short and J 4 bases short, with 14 bases between. In germline, CDR1 is SGHAT, CDR2 FQNNGV. CDR3 in DNA: TGTGCCAGCGGCTGGGGCGGCGGCTATGGCTACACCTTC. Protein product: CASGWGGGYGYTF.

The gene calls are TRBV18 and TRBJ2-3; D not certain. Germline V gene sequence: CDR1 KGHSH, CDR2 LQKENI. The V end lost 2 bases, the J end lost 7 bases, and 10 bases lay between the germline ends. There are 13 residues in the CDR3. The CDR3 coding sequence is TGTGCCAGCTCACCAGGGGTGAGGTATACGCAGTATTTT. Translating gives CASSPGVRYTQYF.

The chain couples TRBV10-3 to TRBJ2-7; D may correspond to TRBD1 or TRBD2 (7 bases each). CDR3 length: 13 residues. Germline-derived CDR1 and CDR2 are ENHRY and SYGVKD. Deletions cut 7 bases from V and 4 bases from J, with 14 bases between. The CDR3 region is CAITGRGGYEQYF. Here the CDR3 DNA reads TGTGCCATCACTGGCAGGGGGGGGTACGAGCAGTACTTC.

The chain employs TRBV6-5 and TRBJ1-4; D ambiguous. Germline V gene sequence: CDR1 MNHEY, CDR2 SVGAGI. The CDR3 runs 13 residues. V shed 6 bases and J shed 7 bases, with 12 bases lying between them. The CDR3 region has the DNA TGTGCCAGCAGAGATGGGAGAGCTGAAAAACTGTTTTTT. Its translation is CASRDGRAEKLFF.

This clone was observed once. The rearrangement links TRBV19 to TRBJ1-1; perhaps TRBD1 as D (6 bases). This CDR3 contains 14 residues. Germline loops: CDR1 LNHDA, CDR2 SQIVND (reference sequence). With 6 bases removed from V and 1 base from J, the gap between germline ends came to 12 bases. CDR3 coding DNA: TGTGCCAGTAGGAAGGGGGAAACGAACACTGAAGCTTTCTTT. Protein sequence: CASRKGETNTEAFF.

The CDR3 loop is CASSITGEPPSYNEQFF. The CDR3 coding sequence is TGTGCCAGTAGTATCACAGGGGAGCCCCCCTCCTACAATGAGCAGTTCTTC. The gene calls are TRBV19 and TRBJ2-1; 7 nucleotides line up with TRBD1. CDR1 and CDR2 from the germline V gene are LNHDA and SQIVND (reference sequence). With V trimmed by 3 bases and J by 0 bases, 8 bases remained unmatched. This CDR3 contains 17 residues.

The chain is built from TRBV28 and TRBJ2-7, with D unclear. Per germline, CDR1 MDHEN and CDR2 SYDVKM. Trimming removed 2 bases at V and 5 bases at J, with 10 bases between. The CDR3 sequence is 13 residues long. CDR3 in DNA: TGTGCCAGCAGTTTACTTCTCGTCCACGAGCAGTACTTC. Translating it yields CASSLLLVHEQYF. The full variable domain, rest sourced from reference TRBV28 and TRBJ2-7, is DVKVTQSSRYLVKRTGEKVFLECVQDMDHENMFWYRQDPGLGLRLIYFSYDVKMKEKGDIPEGYSVSREKKERFSLILESASTNQTSMYLCASSLLLVHEQYFGPGTRLTVT.

The chain joins TRBV10-1 to TRBJ1-1, with 9 bases lining up with TRBD1. J gave up 5 bases and V 3 bases, and 7 bases lay outside the gene matches. The CDR3 spans 15 residues. The V gene's germline CDR1 is WNHNN and CDR2 SYGVQD (reference sequence). The CDR3 reads CASSDRGTGRTEAFF. In nucleotides, the CDR3 is TGCGCCAGCAGTGATAGGGGGACAGGGAGGACTGAAGCTTTCTTT.

V is TRBV7-9 and J is TRBJ2-6, with TRBD1 as a possible D gene (6 bases). This CDR3 contains 19 residues. Trimming shortened V by 2 bases and J by 0 bases, and 17 bases separated the two germline ends. The germline V gene encodes CDR1 SEHNR and CDR2 FQNEAQ (reference sequence). The CDR3 is CASSLTQGIRTSGANVLTF. The CDR3 DNA reads TGTGCCAGCAGCTTAACTCAGGGGATCCGGACCTCTGGGGCCAACGTCCTGACTTTC.

The V and J genes are TRBV5-8 and TRBJ1-2, with 10 bases aligning to TRBD1. The CDR3 runs to 14 residues. From germline, CDR1 is SGHTS and CDR2 YDEGEE. After removal of 1 base from V and 7 bases from J, the junction contained 4 bases not matched to a gene. The DNA of the CDR3 is TGTGCCAGCAGCTTGACGGACAGGGGGTCTGGCTACACCTTC. Protein sequence: CASSLTDRGSGYTF.

There are a few counts of this clone. The V and J genes are TRBV18 and TRBJ2-5; a possible D gene is TRBD1 (5 bases). Germline values: CDR1 KGHSH, CDR2 LQKENI. The CDR3 sequence is 14 residues long. Trimming left V 3 bases short and J 3 bases short, with 11 bases between. DNA of the CDR3: TGTGCCAGCTCACCGGCAGGGATGGAAGAGACCCAGTACTTC. Translated: CASSPAGMEETQYF.

The V call is TRBV27, the J call TRBJ1-4, with D tentatively TRBD1 (5 bases). CDR1 MNHEY and CDR2 SMNVEV come from the germline V gene (reference sequence). The CDR3 extends over 14 amino acids. Trimming took 5 bases from V and 5 from J, leaving 12 bases between them. The CDR3 spells CASSVRGRNEKLFF. Written as DNA, the CDR3 is TGTGCCAGCAGTGTTCGGGGGAGAAATGAAAAACTGTTTTTT.

V gene TRBV6-1 combines with J gene TRBJ1-2; D uncertain. CDR3 length: 12 residues. V lost 2 bases and J 7 bases, leaving 8 bases between the germline ends. Germline CDR1 is MNHNS and CDR2 is SASEGT. CDR3 in DNA: TGTGCCAGCAGTGAATTTCCGTCTGGCTACACCTTC. It yields the protein CASSEFPSGYTF.

This chain links TRBV7-9 with TRBJ2-4; 7 bases map to TRBD1. V lost 6 bases, J lost 2 bases, and 10 bases stayed unmatched. CDR3 length equals 16 residues. Germline CDR1 reads SEHNR; CDR2 reads FQNEAQ (reference sequence). CDR3 protein: CASSSDRTLSKNIQYF. In nucleotides, the CDR3 is TGTGCCAGCAGTTCGGACAGGACACTTTCCAAAAACATTCAGTACTTC.

The chain joins TRBV15 to TRBJ2-5; 9 nucleotides match TRBD2. Germline trimming cut 2 bases from V and 4 bases from J; bases unmatched to any gene: 20. CDR1 and CDR2 from the germline V gene are LNHNV and YYDKDF (reference sequence). This CDR3 comprises 20 residues. CDR3 bases: TGTGCCACCAGCAGATTCCCCTCGGCTAGCGGGGTGGCGGATGGAGAGACCCAGTACTTC. Translating it yields CATSRFPSASGVADGETQYF.

V is TRBV6-5 and J is TRBJ2-3, with 7 bases identical to TRBD2. The germline CDR1 and CDR2 sequences are MNHEY and SVGAGI. The CDR3 extends over 15 amino acids. V lost 5 bases to trimming and J lost 0 bases; unmatched junction nucleotides: 5. The CDR3 sequence: CASSGGGRSTDTQYF. DNA for the CDR3: TGTGCCAGCAGTGGGGGGGGTCGAAGCACAGATACGCAGTATTTT.

The chain recombines TRBV5-1 with TRBJ1-2; the D gene is possibly TRBD1 (6 bases). V was clipped by 5 bases and J by 4 bases, with 12 bases between them. The length of the CDR3 is 13 residues. The germline V gene has CDR1 SGHRS and CDR2 YFSETQ. The CDR3 DNA reads TGCGCCAGCAGTCTACAGGGAAGCTATGGCTACACCTTC. Translating gives CASSLQGSYGYTF.